This T cell receptor (beta chain) was recovered during a study of T cell changes during pregnancy in multiple sclerosis. The data were produced by immunoSEQ multiplex PCR, yet TCRdb's version contains in-frame clones alone and is incomplete. The sample shows 40,000 to 60,000 clones, 85% to 90% of them seen only once. The TCR was taken from a female donor in good health, enrolled as a control in a pregnancy study. The specimen comprised peripheral blood, sampled in the first trimester of pregnancy.

The CDR3 DNA reads TGTGCCAGCTCACCACCGTCCGAGACTGAAGCTTTCTTT. Translated: CASSPPSETEAFF. This chain joins TRBV18 and TRBJ1-1, with D unresolved. Trimming pared 0 bases from V and 5 bases from J, leaving 7 bases between. Germline CDR1 reads KGHSH; CDR2 reads LQKENI. CDR3 length equals 13 residues.